This T cell receptor (beta chain) was profiled in a study of HIV-infected patients and healthy controls. Study at large: In most of the 16 patients, CD4 counts climbed slightly after three months but remained subnormal. Study results and limitations: Only sixteen HIV-infected individuals were processed, a major limit on how widely findings apply.

Roughly three months, about 14 weeks, into antiretroviral therapy, follow-up blood was collected. The repertoire came from unfractionated whole blood and reflected all unsorted peripheral T cells. Enrollment excluded donors with tumors, hepatitis B or C, or recent vaccination. The table lists this clonotype with many counts. The antigen is not known. Deletions cut 1 base from V and 6 bases from J, with 3 bases between. This CDR3 comprises 11 residues. Approximately 500 ng RNA was reverse transcribed with alpha and beta constant-region primers. Separate chain-specific third strand synthesis with multiplexing indices produced the alpha and beta libraries. MiXCR, applied by TCRdb to the 5' RACE reads, yields one record per CDR3 protein. The table has more than 15,000 distinct CDR3 sequences, 8.5% seen once.

Sequences were derived from blood, sampled during antiretroviral therapy. V usage is TRBV12-3 or TRBV12-4 and J usage is TRBJ1-1; no definite D call. The sequence came from an adult with HIV infection. The CDR3 DNA sequence: TGTGCCAGCAGTTTAGGCCCTGAAGCTTTCTTT. Translation gives CASSLGPEAFF.